The 5 T cell receptor beta chains given below trace back to one sample, sequenced in a study of shared clonotypes between healthy human individuals. Assay used: immunoSEQ multiplex PCR; TCRdb lists only in-frame clones, some missing. This sample has 700,000 or so clones, with about three quarters found just once. The specimen sequenced was memory CD4+ T cells sorted from blood. Regarding subset: CD45RA-negative fraction. The receptors derive from a woman in her thirties in good health.

V is TRBV6-5 and J is TRBJ1-3, with D unresolved. The germline CDR1 and CDR2 sequences are MNHEY and SVGAGI. This CDR3 spans 14 amino acids. V shed 2 bases and J shed 3 bases, with 8 bases lying between them. The CDR3 here is CASSYGFGGNTIYF. CDR3 DNA: TGTGCCAGCAGTTACGGCTTTGGTGGAAACACCATATATTTT.

This clone has a handful of counts. The sample contains more than one DNA sequence encoding this CDR3. The rearrangement joins TRBV5-1 to TRBJ2-7; 11 positions agree with TRBD2. The CDR3 runs to 14 residues. The V segment lost 2 bases and the J segment 7 bases; nucleotides outside the gene matches: 5. Germline lookup yields CDR1 SGHRS and CDR2 YFSETQ. The CDR3 bases are TGCGCCAGCAGCTTCGGGACTAGCGGCACAGAGCAGTACTTC. This encodes CASSFGTSGTEQYF.

Only one count was recorded for this clone. The V gene is TRBV10-1, the J gene TRBJ2-7; 14 bases are a match to TRBD2. The germline V gene has CDR1 WNHNN and CDR2 SYGVQD (reference sequence). CDR3 length: 15 amino acids. Trimming took 6 bases from V and 6 from J; bases not matched to a gene: 7. CDR3 coding DNA: TGCGCCAGCAGCAAGGGGACTAGCGGGAGAGGCGAGCAGTACTTC. Translation: CASSKGTSGRGEQYF.

The CDR3 DNA sequence: TGCAGCGCCACTCCGACGGATAGCAATCAGCCCCAGCATTTT. Its translation: CSATPTDSNQPQHF. The chain combines TRBV29-1 with TRBJ1-5; no clear D. CDR3 length: 14 residues. Trimming left V 7 bases short and J 0 bases short, with 13 bases between. Germline assignment: CDR1 SQVTM and CDR2 ANQGSEA.

V is TRBV27 and J is TRBJ2-7; 8 nucleotides align to TRBD1. The germline V gene has CDR1 MNHEY and CDR2 SMNVEV (reference sequence). The CDR3 runs 15 residues. V was pared by 5 bases and J by 4 bases, with 10 bases of the junction left unmatched. CDR3: CASSPWTGPSYEQYF. In DNA form, the CDR3 reads TGTGCCAGCAGTCCATGGACAGGGCCGTCTTACGAGCAGTACTTC.